This T cell receptor beta chain was found in a study of neurological immune-mediated disorders. Synthesis of cDNA was carried out by template-switch 5'RACE. The reaction used 10-nucleotide random UMIs. TCRdb passed the 5' RACE reads through MiXCR, listing each CDR3 protein once. The profile shows more than 45,000 distinct CDR3 sequences, about 3% of them singletons. Per the germline V gene, CDR1 is SGHRS and CDR2 is YFSETQ. The ends were cut back, 0 bases at V and 7 bases at J, with 11 bases in the middle. This CDR3 region has 14 residues. This clonotype has ten or more counts. Its antigen is unidentified. General study points: As far as clinical or MRI features were concerned, none was associated with the multiple sclerosis repertoire cluster.

Sequencing used PBMCs. The TCR originated in a man in his forties or fifties with multiple sclerosis. J is TRBJ2-4 and V is TRBV5-1; a possible D gene is TRBD1 (6 bases). As DNA, the CDR3 is TGCGCCAGCAGCTTGGAGGGACATTACAACATTCAGTACTTC. Its translation: CASSLEGHYNIQYF.